One and the same sample provided the 6 T cell receptor beta chains below, sequenced in a study of blood T cells in healthy people across ages. Next came a second PCR, run for about 7 to 12 cycles, which used a sample-barcoded 5' primer along with a J-beta primer mix. From the 5' RACE reads, TCRdb called clonotypes with MiXCR, one entry per CDR3 protein. The sample lists about 1,400,000 distinct CDR3 sequences, 59% occurring once. Sequencing was carried out using blood. All receptors come from a young man in good health.

The rearrangement links TRBV29-1 to TRBJ2-7; D is undetermined. Germline V CDR1 and CDR2: SQVTM, ANQGSEA. Trimming stripped 4 bases from V and 2 bases from J, with 12 bases between. The CDR3 length is 13 residues. Written as DNA, the CDR3 is TGCAGCGTTGTGATATCCGGAACCTACGAGCAGTACTTC. This codes for CSVVISGTYEQYF.

The V call is TRBV6-5, the J call TRBJ1-5; D is undetermined. The CDR3 totals 14 residues. V shed 0 bases and J shed 4 bases, with 7 bases lying between them. Germline V gene lookup returns CDR1 MNHEY and CDR2 SVGAGI. DNA for the CDR3: TGTGCCAGCAGTTACTCGAGCCTAAATCAGCCCCAGCATTTT. It translates to CASSYSSLNQPQHF.

This clonotype was counted many times. A read error may be the cause here, since a much bigger clone is one base away. The V gene is TRBV4-3, the J gene TRBJ2-5; TRBD2 aligns across 10 bases. The DNA end lines up better with TRBJ2-7; the J call may be wrong. The V gene's germline CDR1 is LGHNA and CDR2 YSLEER. The CDR3 loop spans 15 amino acids. The chain's CDR3 is CASSPLAGANGEQYF. The CDR3 DNA reads as TGCGCCAGCAGCCCCCTAGCGGGGGCGAACGGCGAGCAGTACTTC.

This clonotype turned up a few times. The chain uses TRBV20-1 and TRBJ1-5, with TRBD1 matching over 7 bases. Looked up from germline, CDR1 is DFQATT and CDR2 is SNEGSKA (reference sequence). The ends lost 6 bases at V and 3 bases at J; junction bases unmatched: 8. The CDR3 is made up of 14 amino acids. CDR3 nucleotide sequence: TGCAGTGCCCCAGGGGGGGGCCTCAATCAGCCCCAGCATTTT. Translation: CSAPGGGLNQPQHF.

Regarding this clonotype: One end of the junction varies from germline; a read error may be responsible. The chain is built from TRBV7-2 and TRBJ2-2, with a weak D call TRBD1 (7 bases). Germline V gene lookup returns CDR1 SGHTA and CDR2 FQGNSA. This CDR3 has 15 residues. The CDR3 nucleotides read TGTGCCGGCAGCTTATGGCAGGGGGGCGCCGGGGAGCTGTTTTTT. Translation gives CAGSLWQGGAGELFF.

This clonotype was detected a few times. In DNA form, the CDR3 reads TGCAGTGCTCGCGCCGGTGGGATAGACAATGAGCAGTTCTTC. This encodes CSARAGGIDNEQFF. This chain connects TRBV20-1 to TRBJ2-1; no firm D call. V was cut by 5 bases and J by 5 bases, with 16 bases left in between. CDR1 and CDR2 from the germline V gene are DFQATT and SNEGSKA (reference sequence). CDR3 length: 14 amino acids.